The rows below give T cell receptor beta chains drawn from one sample of a study of control samples from healthy donors and cancer patients. Profiling relied on immunoSEQ multiplex PCR, and the TCRdb table lists in-frame clones only, not all of them. Of 130,000 to 150,000 clones in the sample, about 94% were seen once. Material: PBMCs. These receptors all come from a man aged 55 to 69 with colorectal cancer. The CDR3 runs from the conserved cysteine through the conserved F or W. The D gene is left open where the match is weak. Size values are once, few and many counts, or a class for expanded clones, and some rows have none.

size: .
J: TRBJ2-5
V: TRBV5-1
D: TRBD2
CDR3: CASSFGGGQETQYF
DNA: TGCGCCAGCAGCTTTGGCGGGGGACAAGAGACCCAGTACTTC

size: .
J: TRBJ1-1
V: TRBV5-1
D: .
CDR3: CASNEGNTEAFF
DNA: TGCGCCAGCAATGAGGGCAACACTGAAGCTTTCTTT

size: .
J: TRBJ1-1
V: TRBV21-1
D: .
CDR3: CASSKSEGWGEAFF
DNA: TGTGCCAGCAGCAAATCAGAGGGGTGGGGTGAAGCTTTCTTT

size: .
J: TRBJ2-5
V: TRBV6-6
D: .
CDR3: CASSYLGAGTQYF
DNA: TGTGCCAGCAGTTACCTAGGGGCGGGGACCCAGTACTTC

size: .
J: TRBJ1-1
V: TRBV5-5
D: TRBD1
CDR3: CASKLTGGGTEAFF
DNA: TGTGCCAGCAAGCTAACAGGGGGGGGCACTGAAGCTTTCTTT

size: .
J: TRBJ2-7
V: TRBV5-8
D: TRBD2
CDR3: CASSLNLAGAEQYF
DNA: TGTGCCAGCAGCTTGAATCTAGCGGGGGCCGAGCAGTACTTC

size: .
J: TRBJ1-2
V: TRBV9
D: .
CDR3: CASSPRTDSGYTF
DNA: TGTGCCAGCAGCCCACGGACAGACAGTGGCTACACCTTC

size: .
J: TRBJ1-2
V: TRBV28
D: .
CDR3: CASSLATLSYGYTF
DNA: TGTGCCAGCAGTTTGGCCACTTTAAGCTATGGCTACACCTTC

size: .
J: TRBJ2-2
V: TRBV5-1
D: .
CDR3: CASSLHPRGSDNTGELFF
DNA: TGCGCCAGCAGCCTTCACCCCCGGGGGTCGGACAACACCGGGGAGCTGTTTTTT

size: .
J: TRBJ2-1
V: TRBV7-2
D: .
CDR3: CASSPWTGNNEQFF
DNA: TGTGCCAGCAGCCCTTGGACTGGGAACAATGAGCAGTTCTTC

size: .
J: TRBJ2-7
V: TRBV4-1
D: .
CDR3: CASSQVGAPGRYF
DNA: TGCGCCAGCAGCCAAGTAGGCGCCCCGGGCCGGTACTTC

size: .
J: TRBJ2-3
V: TRBV18
D: TRBD2
CDR3: CASSPSGQRGVDTQYF
DNA: TGTGCCAGCTCACCATCTGGCCAGCGGGGGGTTGATACGCAGTATTTT

size: .
J: TRBJ1-1
V: TRBV5-1
D: TRBD1
CDR3: CASSLGTGVGNTEAFF
DNA: TGCGCCAGCAGCTTGGGGACAGGGGTCGGTAACACTGAAGCTTTCTTT

size: .
J: TRBJ1-4
V: TRBV5-6
D: TRBD1
CDR3: CASSLRLGQGVLNEKLFF
DNA: TGTGCCAGCAGCTTGAGACTAGGACAGGGCGTCCTTAATGAAAAACTGTTTTTT

size: .
J: TRBJ1-1
V: TRBV6-5
D: .
CDR3: CASSYGGDTEAFF
DNA: TGTGCCAGCAGTTACGGGGGGGACACTGAAGCTTTCTTT

size: once
J: TRBJ2-3
V: TRBV25-1
D: TRBD2
CDR3: CASSPTSGSTDTQYF
DNA: TGTGCCAGCAGTCCGACTAGCGGGAGCACAGATACGCAGTATTTT

size: .
J: TRBJ1-3
V: TRBV6-5
D: TRBD1
CDR3: CASRTGRENTIYF
DNA: TGTGCCAGCCGGACAGGGCGGGAAAACACCATATATTTT

size: .
J: TRBJ1-2
V: TRBV27
D: TRBD1
CDR3: CASSPSTGEVAYGYTF
DNA: TGTGCCAGCAGCCCCTCGACAGGGGAGGTAGCCTATGGCTACACCTTC

size: once
J: TRBJ2-3
V: TRBV9
D: TRBD2
CDR3: CASSVASGGRGDTQYF
DNA: TGTGCCAGCAGCGTAGCTAGCGGGGGGCGGGGAGATACGCAGTATTTT

size: .
J: TRBJ2-5
V: TRBV3-1/TRBV3-2
D: .
CDR3: CASSQGQTQYF
DNA: TGTGCCAGCAGCCAGGGGCAGACCCAGTACTTC

size: .
J: TRBJ2-7
V: TRBV29-1
D: TRBD1
CDR3: CSVKPGQGTEQYF
DNA: TGCAGCGTTAAACCGGGACAGGGGACCGAGCAGTACTTC

size: .
J: TRBJ2-7
V: TRBV7-2
D: .
CDR3: CASSLRDRTYEQYF
DNA: TGTGCCAGCAGCTTAAGGGACCGTACCTACGAGCAGTACTTC

size: .
J: TRBJ1-1
V: TRBV4-1
D: TRBD1
CDR3: CASSQGQDGISEAFF
DNA: TGCGCCAGCAGCCAGGGACAGGACGGTATCTCTGAAGCTTTCTTT

size: .
J: TRBJ1-1
V: TRBV18
D: .
CDR3: CASSPAGTYTEAFF
DNA: TGTGCCAGCTCACCGGCAGGGACCTATACTGAAGCTTTCTTT

size: .
J: TRBJ1-1
V: TRBV11-2
D: TRBD1
CDR3: CASSDPGQGNTEAFF
DNA: TGTGCCAGCAGCGATCCGGGACAGGGTAACACTGAAGCTTTCTTT

size: .
J: TRBJ1-1
V: TRBV7-9
D: .
CDR3: CASSLGALIMNTEAFF
DNA: TGTGCCAGCAGCTTAGGAGCCCTGATAATGAACACTGAAGCTTTCTTT